Following are 12 T cell receptor beta chains from one sample sequenced in a study of radiation and T cells in renal cell carcinoma. Only in-frame clones appear in the TCRdb table, and some are missing; sequencing was by immunoSEQ multiplex PCR. The table has 120,000 or so clones, more than 75% seen once. The time point here: blood 2 weeks post-SBRT. This sample's treatment: 15 Gy SBRT to primary tumor, nephrectomy 4 weeks later. The sample here was blood, taken from a patient whose treatment included radiotherapy and nephrectomy. The receptor source for this set is an older woman with renal cell carcinoma.

V is TRBV9 and J is TRBJ1-3; 12 bases are shared with TRBD1. The CDR3 length is 15 residues. Trimming cost V 2 bases and J 7 bases; bases outside gene matches: 4. The germline V gene has CDR1 SGDLS and CDR2 YYNGEE. The CDR3 region has the DNA TGTGCCAGCAGCGTCTCCGGGACAGGGGGCAACACCATATATTTT. Amino acid sequence: CASSVSGTGGNTIYF.

The J gene is TRBJ2-1, the V gene TRBV6-5; the D gene could be TRBD1 or TRBD2 (6 bases each). This CDR3 region has 14 residues. Trimming removed 4 bases from V and 12 bases from J, with 19 bases in between. Germline V gene lookup returns CDR1 MNHEY and CDR2 SVGAGI. In nucleotides, the CDR3 is TGTGCCAGCAGTTCCCCAGGGGCGGGGAAGGGGCAGTTCTTC. Its translation is CASSSPGAGKGQFF.

This clone was seen just once. The V and J genes are TRBV7-3 and TRBJ2-2; tentatively, D is TRBD1 (6 bases). The V gene's germline CDR1 is SGHTA and CDR2 FQGTGA. The V and J ends lost 6 bases and 4 bases respectively, with 12 bases between them. The CDR3 consists of 14 residues. As DNA, the CDR3 is TGTGCCAGCAGTCGTACAGGGAGCACCGGGGAGCTGTTTTTT. Translation gives CASSRTGSTGELFF.

The chain links TRBV7-9 to TRBJ1-1, with a possible D match to TRBD1 (6 bases). This CDR3 has 13 amino acids. Trimming shortened V by 5 bases and J by 2 bases, and 9 bases separated the two germline ends. Germline V gene sequence: CDR1 SEHNR, CDR2 FQNEAQ (reference sequence). DNA for the CDR3: TGTGCCAGCAGCCGGGACACCAACACTGAAGCTTTCTTT. Protein: CASSRDTNTEAFF.

The genes are TRBV7-9 and TRBJ1-1, with D hard to call. The CDR3 extends over 11 amino acids. V was trimmed by 8 bases and J by 4 bases, leaving 8 bases between them. Germline lookup yields CDR1 SEHNR and CDR2 FQNEAQ (reference sequence). The CDR3 DNA sequence: TGTGCCAGCGGCCCCGCCACTGAAGCTTTCTTT. Its protein product is CASGPATEAFF.

V usage is TRBV5-1 and J usage is TRBJ2-2; D may be TRBD1 (6 bases). Trimming stripped 3 bases from V and 1 base from J, with 16 bases between. Germline values: CDR1 SGHRS, CDR2 YFSETQ. The CDR3 consists of 17 residues. The CDR3 reads CASSWSPTGLNTGELFF. The DNA for the CDR3 is TGCGCCAGCAGCTGGAGTCCGACAGGACTGAACACCGGGGAGCTGTTTTTT.

The chain links TRBV7-3 to TRBJ2-5; the D gene is possibly TRBD1 (5 bases). Trimming cost V 1 base and J 3 bases, with 6 bases left between them. This CDR3 contains 13 residues. Germline-derived CDR1 and CDR2 are SGHTA and FQGTGA. Here the CDR3 reads CASSLRQKETQYF. The CDR3 nucleotides are TGTGCCAGCAGCTTAAGACAGAAAGAGACCCAGTACTTC.

The chain has TRBV5-1 and TRBJ1-1, with D unresolved. Germline V gene data show CDR1 as SGHRS and CDR2 as YFSETQ. The CDR3 is 14 amino acids. Trimming cost V 6 bases and J 4 bases, with 16 bases left between them. The CDR3 nucleotides are TGCGCCAGCACTCGGGCTGCGTGGACCACTGAAGCTTTCTTT. This gives the protein CASTRAAWTTEAFF.

This clone appeared once. The chain recombines TRBV7-2 with TRBJ1-2, with D possibly being TRBD1 (5 bases). V lost 4 bases, J lost 4 bases, and 16 bases lay in between. This CDR3 is built from 15 residues. Germline assignment: CDR1 SGHTA and CDR2 FQGNSA. DNA for the CDR3: TGTGCCAGCAGCTCCCGAGCGCGGGACGTCTATGGCTACACCTTC. It is translated as CASSSRARDVYGYTF.

This rearrangement joins TRBV28 to TRBJ2-3, with a possible D match to TRBD1 (5 bases). Germline-derived CDR1 and CDR2 are MDHEN and SYDVKM. Trimming cost V 8 bases and J 2 bases, with 14 bases left between them. This CDR3 has 14 residues. The CDR3 sequence is CASETQGNTDTQYF. The DNA of the CDR3 is TGTGCCAGCGAGACTCAGGGCAACACAGATACGCAGTATTTT. The variable domain in full, completed from reference TRBV28 and TRBJ2-3, reads DVKVTQSSRYLVKRTGEKVFLECVQDMDHENMFWYRQDPGLGLRLIYFSYDVKMKEKGDIPEGYSVSREKKERFSLILESASTNQTSMYLCASETQGNTDTQYFGPGTRLTVL.

This chain joins TRBV11-3 and TRBJ2-1, with D perhaps matching TRBD2 (6 bases). The CDR3 totals 15 residues. Germline CDR1 is SGHNT and CDR2 is YENEEA. V was pared by 0 bases and J by 5 bases, with 11 bases between. CDR3 sequence: CASSLEPGLDNEQFF. CDR3 nucleotide sequence: TGTGCCAGCAGCTTAGAACCGGGACTTGACAATGAGCAGTTCTTC.

J is TRBJ1-1 and V is TRBV11-2, with TRBD1 as a possible D gene (5 bases). Trimming left V 4 bases short and J 4 bases short, with 13 bases between. Germline V gene data show CDR1 as SGHAT and CDR2 as FQNNGV. The CDR3 extends over 14 amino acids. CDR3 DNA: TGTGCCAGCAGCTCCTCAGGGAGGCCCACTGAAGCTTTCTTT. Translated: CASSSSGRPTEAFF.